Sequencing of this T cell receptor (beta chain) was carried out in a study of blood T cell repertoires in COVID-19. Study in general: Acute and convalescent COVID-19 samples came from the United States, Italy and Spain.

Original data processing: Scientists estimated how many nucleated cells there were by amplifying reference gene primers. Assay used: immunoSEQ multiplex PCR; TCRdb lists only in-frame clones, some missing. The V and J calls and clone size come from that table; D and trimming were worked out from the DNA. The table lists around 140,000 clones, 55% to 75% of them singletons. Material for sequencing was peripheral blood. The receptor was isolated from a woman between 65 and 79 years old with acute or convalescent COVID-19.

CDR3 protein: CASSEAGLNTGELFF. The CDR3 bases are TGTGCCAGCAGTGAGGCGGGACTAAACACCGGGGAGCTGTTTTTT. This chain connects TRBV2 to TRBJ2-2, with 7 bases that match TRBD2. The germline V gene encodes CDR1 SNHLY and CDR2 FYNNEI. With 3 bases clipped from V and 2 bases from J, the junction kept 3 bases outside the gene matches. This CDR3 is 15 amino acids long.